The present TCR beta chain was sequenced within a study of T cell responses to AZD1222 COVID-19 vaccine. Study-level results: With two AZD1222 doses given, Spike-specific TCR breadth and depth both rose.

Of note for this clone: Its antigen is undetermined.

Some clones are missing from TCRdb's copy, which holds only in-frame ones; the method was immunoSEQ multiplex PCR. The sample has 150,000 to 180,000 clones; roughly 90% are singletons. The clonotype comes from an adult who received the AZD1222 COVID-19 vaccine. The sequenced sample was peripheral blood, obtained 28 days after the second AZD1222 dose.

This CDR3 is CATSDRGARGGLAGANEQFF. The CDR3 DNA follows: TGTGCCACCAGTGATAGGGGAGCCCGAGGAGGACTAGCGGGAGCCAATGAGCAGTTCTTC. The V call is TRBV24-1, the J call TRBJ2-1; 13 positions match TRBD2. The J segment lost 6 bases and the V segment lost 3 bases, leaving 16 bases of the junction unmatched. Looked up from germline, CDR1 is KGHDR and CDR2 is SFDVKD. The length of the CDR3 is 20 residues.